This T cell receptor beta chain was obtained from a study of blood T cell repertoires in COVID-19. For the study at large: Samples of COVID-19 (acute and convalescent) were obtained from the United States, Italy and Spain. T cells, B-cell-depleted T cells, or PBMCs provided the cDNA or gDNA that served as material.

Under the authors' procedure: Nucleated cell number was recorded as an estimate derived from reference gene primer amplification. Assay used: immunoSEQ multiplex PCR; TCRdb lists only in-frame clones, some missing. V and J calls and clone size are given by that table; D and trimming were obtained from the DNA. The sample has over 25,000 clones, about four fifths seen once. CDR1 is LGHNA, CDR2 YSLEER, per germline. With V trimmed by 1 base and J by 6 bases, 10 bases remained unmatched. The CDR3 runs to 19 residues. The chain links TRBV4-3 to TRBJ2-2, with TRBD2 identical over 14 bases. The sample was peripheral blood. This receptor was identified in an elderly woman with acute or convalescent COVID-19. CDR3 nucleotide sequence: TGCGCCAGCAGCCAAGGGCTTGGGGGACTAGCGGGAGTGGCCGGGGAGCTGTTTTTT. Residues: CASSQGLGGLAGVAGELFF.